This paragraph reports one T cell receptor beta chain. Losses at the gene ends were 4 bases for V and 2 bases for J; bases not matched to a gene: 2. Germline V lookup: CDR1 MNHNS, CDR2 SASEGT. This CDR3 has 15 residues. The record originates from a study of T cell changes during pregnancy in multiple sclerosis. Clones were read by immunoSEQ multiplex PCR, and TCRdb kept only the in-frame ones, dropping some. The sample lists roughly 39,000 clones, about nine tenths occurring once. This chain joins TRBV6-1 and TRBJ2-6, with 7 nucleotides matching TRBD1. The receptor was isolated from a female donor in good health, enrolled as a control in a pregnancy study. The starting material was CD4+ T cells from peripheral blood mononuclear cells, obtained after pregnancy. In DNA form, the CDR3 reads TGTGCCAGCAGTGCGGGGACAGCTGGGGCCAACGTCCTGACTTTC. It yields the protein CASSAGTAGANVLTF.